These 18 T cell receptor beta chains originate from one sample sequenced in a study of post-analysis software for immune sequencing data. Whole-study findings and limits: The study found TRBV5-6, TRBV5-1 and TRBV20-1 among a handful of TRBV segments more frequent in patients than controls.

No cognate antigen is known for these TCRs. Unique molecular identifiers tagged the TCR beta cDNA libraries. TCRdb itself ran the PCR reads through MiXCR, one entry per CDR3 protein. The profile shows approximately 770,000 distinct CDR3 sequences, 46% of them singletons. Sequencing was performed on blood. These receptors originate from a girl aged 5 to 17 with multiple sclerosis.

This clonotype appeared a few times. The chain employs TRBV7-2 and TRBJ2-5, with unresolved D. TRBJ2-7 matches the DNA end more closely, so the J call is doubtful. Germline loops: CDR1 SGHTA, CDR2 FQGNSA. The CDR3 runs 15 residues. CDR3 loop: CASSYRTGDSYEQYF. The CDR3 DNA sequence: TGTGCCAGCAGCTATAGGACGGGTGACTCTTACGAGCAGTACTTC.

There are a few counts of this clonotype. The rearrangement uses TRBV28 and TRBJ2-4, with a weak D call TRBD1 (5 bases). V lost 1 base and J 0 bases, leaving 10 bases between the germline ends. This CDR3 has 16 residues. Germline V lookup: CDR1 MDHEN, CDR2 SYDVKM. CDR3 sequence (DNA): TGTGCCAGCAGTTTATCTGGACACCTAGCCAAAAACATTCAGTACTTC. It is translated as CASSLSGHLAKNIQYF. The full variable domain, rest sourced from reference TRBV28 and TRBJ2-4, is DVKVTQSSRYLVKRTGEKVFLECVQDMDHENMFWYRQDPGLGLRLIYFSYDVKMKEKGDIPEGYSVSREKKERFSLILESASTNQTSMYLCASSLSGHLAKNIQYFGAGTRLSVL.

This chain joins TRBV20-1 and TRBJ1-5; TRBD1 might be the D (5 bases). Germline CDR1 and CDR2: DFQATT and SNEGSKA (reference sequence). V dropped 5 bases and J dropped 10 bases, with 21 bases sitting between them. The CDR3 extends over 14 amino acids. The CDR3: CSASPGTGYEPQHF. The CDR3 DNA reads as TGCAGTGCTTCCCCCGGGACGGGGTATGAACCCCAGCATTTT.

The rearrangement uses TRBV7-9 and TRBJ1-2; perhaps TRBD1 as D (6 bases). The germline gives CDR1 SEHNR, CDR2 FQNEAQ (reference sequence). The CDR3 has 16 amino acids. The V gene lost 0 bases and the J gene lost 0 bases, with 11 bases spanning the gap. DNA for the CDR3: TGTGCCAGCAGCTTAGCTGGACAGAAAGCTAACTATGGCTACACCTTC. This translates into CASSLAGQKANYGYTF.

The V call is TRBV7-8, the J call TRBJ2-1, with 10 bases fitting TRBD2. Germline V gives CDR1 SGHVS, CDR2 FQNEAQ. This CDR3 region has 16 residues. V was clipped by 7 bases and J by 8 bases; unmatched bases: 14. CDR3 residues: CASTPWASGSGDEQFF. For the CDR3, the DNA is TGTGCCAGCACCCCTTGGGCTAGCGGGAGTGGTGATGAGCAGTTCTTC. The full variable domain, rest sourced from reference TRBV7-8 and TRBJ2-1, is GAGVSQSPRYKVAKRGQDVALRCDPISGHVSLFWYQQALGQGPEFLTYFQNEAQLDKSGLPSDRFFAERPEGSVSTLKIQRTQQEDSAVYLCASTPWASGSGDEQFFGPGTRLTVL.

As regards this clonotype: One end of the junction is discordant with germline, which a read error may explain. The chain is built from TRBV5-1 and TRBJ2-3; 8 bases are shared with TRBD2. The CDR3 is 15 residues long. Looked up from germline, CDR1 is SGHRS and CDR2 is YFSETQ. Here the CDR3 DNA reads TGCGCCAGCACCTTGGTTGCGGGGGGAACAGATACGCAGTATTTT. As protein: CASTLVAGGTDTQYF.

The CDR3 protein is CASSLLAGGIWQFF. Written as DNA, the CDR3 is TGTGCCAGCAGTTTACTAGCGGGGGGGATTTGGCAGTTCTTC. V gene TRBV12-3 or TRBV12-4 combines with J gene TRBJ2-1; 12 bases match TRBD2. There are 14 residues in the CDR3. With V trimmed by 2 bases and J by 12 bases, 5 bases remained unmatched.

This sequence joins TRBV28 and TRBJ1-6; D not resolved. This CDR3 contains 12 residues. Trimming took off 5 bases at V and 9 bases at J, with 8 bases between the two ends. The germline V gene has CDR1 MDHEN and CDR2 SYDVKM. CDR3 region: CASSRMGSPLHF. In DNA, the CDR3 is TGTGCCAGCAGTCGTATGGGTTCACCCCTCCACTTT.

The V gene is TRBV11-3, the J gene TRBJ2-3, with 8 bases matching TRBD2. Losses at the gene ends were 6 bases for V and 4 bases for J; bases not matched to a gene: 9. The CDR3 length is 15 residues. CDR1 is SGHNT, CDR2 YENEEA, per germline. The CDR3 loop is CASSRGAGGPDTQYF. The CDR3 DNA reads TGTGCCAGCAGTCGCGGGGCGGGAGGACCAGATACGCAGTATTTT.

Only a few counts were recorded for this clonotype. The chain combines TRBV3-1 with TRBJ2-1; 9 nucleotides match TRBD1. The CDR3 contains 18 residues. Germline values: CDR1 LGHDT, CDR2 YNNKEL (reference sequence). V dropped 0 bases and J dropped 4; count of bases not matched to a gene: 10. This CDR3 reads CASSQEIPSGTGYNEQFF. CDR3 DNA: TGTGCCAGCAGCCAAGAAATACCATCCGGGACAGGGTACAATGAGCAGTTCTTC.

This clonotype has a handful of counts. The V gene is TRBV12-3 or TRBV12-4, the J gene TRBJ2-1; perhaps TRBD2 as D (6 bases). The CDR3 extends over 14 amino acids. The V end was cut by 3 bases, the J end by 9 bases, with 15 bases between. CDR3: CASSFASGVGEQFF. CDR3 bases: TGTGCCAGCAGTTTCGCTTCGGGGGTCGGTGAGCAGTTCTTC.

The gene calls are TRBV6-2 or TRBV6-3 and TRBJ2-5; 12 positions agree with TRBD1. The J call may be incorrect, as the DNA end agrees better with TRBJ2-7. This CDR3 spans 12 amino acids. The germline gives CDR1 MNHEY, CDR2 SVGEGT. The CDR3 protein is CATGQGAFEQYF. For the CDR3, the DNA is TGTGCCACGGGACAGGGGGCTTTCGAGCAGTACTTC.

The CDR3 DNA follows: TGTGCCAGCAGTTTCTACGGCGGGGCAGCCACAGATACGCAGTATTTT. Translated, it gives CASSFYGGAATDTQYF. The chain has TRBV12-3 or TRBV12-4 and TRBJ2-3, with D possibly being TRBD2 (6 bases). The CDR3 loop spans 16 amino acids. Between the trimmed V and J ends, which lost 3 bases and 2 bases, there was a span of 15 bases.

This clonotype was counted between two and nine times. The gene calls are TRBV12-3 or TRBV12-4 and TRBJ2-1; D call uncertain. CDR3 length equals 14 residues. The ends were cut back, 3 bases at V and 2 bases at J, with 8 bases in the middle. The CDR3 nucleotides read TGTGCCAGCAGTTTCAACGGAACCTACAATGAGCAGTTCTTC. Protein: CASSFNGTYNEQFF.

This chain uses TRBV11-3 with TRBJ1-5, with D possibly TRBD1 on 5 matching bases. Germline V gene lookup returns CDR1 SGHNT and CDR2 YENEEA. CDR3 size: 21 residues. Trimming pared 0 bases from V and 6 bases from J, leaving 30 bases between. Written as DNA, the CDR3 is TGTGCCAGCAGCTTAGATGTGACACAAGAGGCGGATTCGAGGGGAGTTCAGCCCCAGCATTTT. Its translation: CASSLDVTQEADSRGVQPQHF.

The CDR3 protein is CASSLARIAGGHNEQFF. The CDR3 DNA reads as TGTGCCAGCAGTTTAGCGCGGATAGCGGGAGGCCACAATGAGCAGTTCTTC. The chain carries TRBV12-3 or TRBV12-4 and TRBJ2-1, with 10 bases lining up with TRBD2. This CDR3 contains 17 residues. Trimming cost V 0 bases and J 5 bases; bases outside gene matches: 7.

The chain combines TRBV7-2 with TRBJ1-6; D remains unclear. Trimming stripped 1 base from V and 6 bases from J, with 10 bases between. This CDR3 comprises 15 residues. Germline-derived CDR1 and CDR2 are SGHTA and FQGNSA. The CDR3 DNA reads TGTGCCAGCAGCTTAGATCTTGGCGGTAATTCACCCCTCCACTTT. It yields the protein CASSLDLGGNSPLHF.

This clonotype appeared many times. This chain joins TRBV6-1 and TRBJ1-5; D is uncertain. Germline V gives CDR1 MNHNS, CDR2 SASEGT. V was clipped by 6 bases and J by 2 bases, with 5 bases between them. The CDR3 is 12 residues long. The CDR3 DNA reads TGTGCCAGCAGGGCTGGCAATCAGCCCCAGCATTTT. Encoded protein: CASRAGNQPQHF.